These T cell receptor beta chains were read from a single sample in a study of CD8 T cells in Susac syndrome. Each CDR3 protein gets one entry after TCRdb re-called the immunoSEQ multiplex PCR reads with MiXCR. Of about 190,000 distinct CDR3 sequences listed, over 85% were seen once; the top ten hold about 0.095%. Sequenced material: CD4+ T cells from PBMCs. These receptors were obtained from a human donor in good health. Both conserved end residues are part of each CDR3. The D gene is left open where the match is weak. Clone size is given for some rows only: seen once, a few or many times, or a class if the clone is expanded.

CDR3 protein | CDR3 DNA | clone size | J gene | D gene | V gene
CATSRDWGPQHF | TGTGCCACCAGCAGAGATTGGGGTCCGCAGCATTTT | NA | TRBJ1-5 | NA | TRBV15
CASSVAGEQFF | TGTGCCAGCAGCGTAGCGGGTGAGCAGTTCTTC | few | TRBJ2-1 | NA | TRBV9
CASSLTADNAYTF | TGTGCCAGCAGCCTGACTGCGGACAACGCCTACACCTTC | NA | TRBJ1-2 | NA | TRBV11-2
CAWSRRGETIAKNIQYF | TGTGCCTGGAGTCGGCGGGGGGAAACAATAGCCAAAAACATTCAGTACTTC | NA | TRBJ2-4 | TRBD2 | TRBV30
CASESRLAGLQETQYF | TGTGCCAGCGAGTCGCGACTAGCGGGGCTACAAGAGACCCAGTACTTC | NA | TRBJ2-5 | TRBD2 | TRBV6-1
CASSLAKRGSGANVLTF | TGCGCCAGCAGCTTGGCCAAAAGGGGGAGCGGGGCCAACGTCCTGACTTTC | NA | TRBJ2-6 | NA | TRBV5-1
CASSFGQGAPYEQYF | TGTGCCAGCAGCTTCGGACAGGGGGCTCCCTACGAGCAGTACTTC | NA | TRBJ2-7 | TRBD1 | TRBV7-2
CSVGIRLADADTQYF | TGCAGCGTCGGTATAAGACTAGCGGATGCAGATACGCAGTATTTT | NA | TRBJ2-3 | TRBD2 | TRBV29-1
CASSFPGNNQPQHF | TGTGCCAGCAGTTTTCCAGGGAACAATCAGCCCCAGCATTTT | NA | TRBJ1-5 | NA | TRBV28
CAWSGEKLFF | TGTGCCTGGTCCGGTGAAAAACTGTTTTTT | once | TRBJ1-4 | NA | TRBV30
CASSAEVGDTQYF | TGTGCCAGCAGTGCCGAGGTTGGAGATACGCAGTATTTT | NA | TRBJ2-3 | NA | TRBV2
CSATGQAGMDLHF | TGCAGTGCTACGGGACAGGCCGGTATGGACCTCCACTTT | NA | TRBJ1-6 | TRBD1 | TRBV20-1
CASSPVRARPPLAGANVLTF | TGTGCCAGCTCACCGGTAAGGGCGCGCCCCCCTTTAGCTGGGGCCAACGTCCTGACTTTC | NA | TRBJ2-6 | NA | TRBV18
CASSSDRDRGGEQYF | TGCGCCAGCAGCTCGGACCGGGACAGGGGTGGCGAGCAGTACTTC | NA | TRBJ2-7 | TRBD1 | TRBV5-1
CAWSAGGHSNQPQHF | TGTGCCTGGAGTGCTGGCGGACATTCAAATCAGCCCCAGCATTTT | NA | TRBJ1-5 | NA | TRBV30
CSARAGGGELFF | TGCAGTGCTAGAGCGGGAGGCGGGGAGCTGTTTTTT | NA | TRBJ2-2 | TRBD2 | TRBV20-1
CASSPQLGANVLTF | TGCGCCAGCAGCCCTCAGCTAGGGGCCAACGTCCTGACTTTC | NA | TRBJ2-6 | NA | TRBV4-1
CASTRTGGEEQFF | TGTGCCAGCACCAGGACAGGGGGCGAAGAGCAGTTCTTC | NA | TRBJ2-1 | TRBD1 | TRBV12-3/TRBV12-4
CASSPGLAEAFF | TGTGCCAGCAGCCCGGGGCTCGCTGAAGCTTTCTTT | NA | TRBJ1-1 | NA | TRBV7-2
CSARPIQGAGPQHF | TGCAGTGCTAGGCCTATCCAGGGGGCCGGGCCCCAGCATTTT | NA | TRBJ1-5 | TRBD1 | TRBV20-1
CASSLYMVGGDYNEQFF | TGTGCCAGCAGCCTGTACATGGTTGGCGGGGATTACAATGAGCAGTTCTTC | NA | TRBJ2-1 | NA | TRBV3-1
CSVSEETQYF | TGCAGCGTTTCGGAAGAGACCCAGTACTTC | few | TRBJ2-5 | NA | TRBV29-1
CSARPGTGVRETQYF | TGCAGTGCTAGACCCGGGACAGGGGTGCGGGAGACCCAGTACTTC | NA | TRBJ2-5 | TRBD1 | TRBV20-1
CSARGGGRASDTQYF | TGCAGTGCTAGGGGAGGCGGGAGGGCCTCAGATACGCAGTATTTT | once | TRBJ2-3 | TRBD2 | TRBV20-1
CASSISGGPFNEQFF | TGTGCCAGCTCAATTAGCGGGGGGCCCTTCAATGAGCAGTTCTTC | NA | TRBJ2-1 | TRBD2 | TRBV18
CASSVTLLGLEQYF | TGTGCCAGCAGCGTAACGCTTTTGGGGCTCGAGCAGTACTTC | once | TRBJ2-7 | NA | TRBV9
CSARDGRGTDLRSPLHF | TGCAGTGCTAGAGATGGTAGAGGGACAGATCTTCGCTCACCCCTCCACTTT | NA | TRBJ1-6 | TRBD1 | TRBV20-1
CASSQDPSGNNQPQHF | TGCGCCAGCAGCCAAGATCCGTCCGGGAACAATCAGCCCCAGCATTTT | NA | TRBJ1-5 | NA | TRBV4-1
CASSPAGSYEQYF | TGTGCCAGCAGTCCTGCAGGGTCCTACGAGCAGTACTTC | NA | TRBJ2-7 | NA | TRBV25-1
CSATGQGVEQYF | TGCAGTGCTACAGGACAGGGTGTGGAGCAGTACTTC | NA | TRBJ2-7 | TRBD1 | TRBV20-1
CASSWGVNTEAFF | TGCGCCAGCAGCTGGGGGGTTAACACTGAAGCTTTCTTT | NA | TRBJ1-1 | NA | TRBV5-1
CAWSVGVGETQYF | TGTGCCTGGAGTGTCGGAGTCGGGGAGACCCAGTACTTC | NA | TRBJ2-5 | NA | TRBV30
CASSPGQGLGYTF | TGCGCCAGCAGTCCCGGACAGGGGTTAGGCTACACCTTC | once | TRBJ1-2 | TRBD1 | TRBV10-2
CASSSGLAPYEQYF | TGTGCCAGCAGTTCCGGACTAGCCCCCTACGAGCAGTACTTC | once | TRBJ2-7 | TRBD2 | TRBV12-3/TRBV12-4
CASSGENQPQHF | TGTGCCAGCAGCGGAGAGAATCAGCCCCAGCATTTT | NA | TRBJ1-5 | NA | TRBV7-9
CASSWQGQANTGELFF | TGTGCCAGCAGTTGGCAGGGCCAGGCGAACACCGGGGAGCTGTTTTTT | NA | TRBJ2-2 | NA | TRBV12-3/TRBV12-4
CASIRGMNTEAFF | TGTGCCAGCATTCGGGGGATGAACACTGAAGCTTTCTTT | NA | TRBJ1-1 | NA | TRBV6-5
CASSWSPQPTDTQYF | TGTGCCAGCAGTTGGTCGCCTCAGCCCACAGATACGCAGTATTTT | NA | TRBJ2-3 | NA | TRBV9
CASSLGGVQGALGNTIYF | TGTGCCAGCAGCTTAGGGGGAGTACAGGGGGCCCTCGGAAACACCATATATTTT | NA | TRBJ1-3 | TRBD1 | TRBV7-2
CASSPGLAGARQYF | TGCGCCAGCAGCCCGGGACTAGCGGGGGCCCGGCAGTACTTC | NA | TRBJ2-7 | TRBD2 | TRBV4-3
CASKMTGADTEAFF | TGTGCCAGCAAAATGACAGGGGCAGACACTGAAGCTTTCTTT | NA | TRBJ1-1 | TRBD1 | TRBV28
CASNRDSYEQYF | TGTGCCAGCAACCGGGACTCGTACGAGCAGTACTTC | NA | TRBJ2-7 | NA | TRBV2
CASSHRRQVGEQFF | TGTGCCAGCAGCCACCGCCGACAGGTGGGTGAGCAGTTCTTC | NA | TRBJ2-1 | NA | TRBV3-1
CSAILAGTTDTQYF | TGCAGTGCTATTCTAGCGGGGACCACAGATACGCAGTATTTT | NA | TRBJ2-3 | TRBD2 | TRBV20-1
CATSRPGGLEKLFF | TGTGCCACCAGCAGACCAGGGGGCCTTGAAAAACTGTTTTTT | NA | TRBJ1-4 | TRBD1 | TRBV15
CASSLGGLGNEQFF | TGTGCCAGCAGTTTGGGGGGACTAGGGAATGAGCAGTTCTTC | NA | TRBJ2-1 | TRBD2 | TRBV12-3/TRBV12-4
CASSSTASTSGSRYEQFF | TGTGCCAGCTCAAGCACGGCGTCTACTAGCGGGAGTAGGTATGAGCAGTTCTTC | NA | TRBJ2-1 | TRBD2 | TRBV18
CSARTSGEQFF | TGCAGTGCTAGGACTTCGGGTGAGCAGTTCTTC | few | TRBJ2-1 | NA | TRBV20-1
CASSQESRDTEVGNEQFF | TGTGCCAGCAGCCAAGAGTCCCGGGACACCGAAGTGGGCAATGAGCAGTTCTTC | NA | TRBJ2-1 | NA | TRBV3-1
CATSESSNQPQHF | TGTGCCACCAGTGAGAGTAGCAATCAGCCCCAGCATTTT | NA | TRBJ1-5 | NA | TRBV24-1
CAWSTGLGREETQYF | TGTGCCTGGAGTACCGGGCTAGGTCGGGAAGAGACCCAGTACTTC | once | TRBJ2-5 | NA | TRBV30
CASSAGDYSNQPQHF | TGCGCCAGCAGCGCAGGGGACTATAGCAATCAGCCCCAGCATTTT | NA | TRBJ1-5 | NA | TRBV4-1
CASSFLAGGTDTQYF | TGTGCCAGCAGTTTTCTAGCGGGGGGCACAGATACGCAGTATTTT | NA | TRBJ2-3 | TRBD2 | TRBV12-3/TRBV12-4
CASSLNADPGTDTQYF | TGCGCCAGCAGCTTGAATGCGGACCCCGGAACAGATACGCAGTATTTT | NA | TRBJ2-3 | NA | TRBV5-1
CSARNPTGGQPQHF | TGCAGTGCTAGGAACCCTACAGGGGGTCAGCCCCAGCATTTT | few | TRBJ1-5 | TRBD1 | TRBV20-1
CSIPGGNTEAFF | TGCAGCATCCCGGGCGGGAACACTGAAGCTTTCTTT | NA | TRBJ1-1 | NA | TRBV29-1
CAISEFGADGDGYTF | TGTGCCATCAGTGAGTTTGGGGCGGACGGAGATGGCTACACCTTC | NA | TRBJ1-2 | NA | TRBV10-3
CSVDRGRRETQYF | TGCAGCGTTGACAGGGGGCGCCGGGAGACCCAGTACTTC | NA | TRBJ2-5 | TRBD1 | TRBV29-1